One and the same sample provided the 21 T cell receptor beta chains below, sequenced in a study of blood T cell repertoires in COVID-19. Libraries were prepared by immunoSEQ multiplex PCR; TCRdb keeps only in-frame clonotypes and omits some of them. In the table there are about 240,000 clones, 88% of which are singletons. Specimen: peripheral blood. These receptor sequences come from a woman aged 25 to 39 with acute or convalescent COVID-19.

This chain uses TRBV14 with TRBJ1-3; D is unresolved. The V end was cut by 3 bases, the J end by 5 bases, with 5 bases between. Germline CDR1 reads SGHDN; CDR2 reads FVKESK. The CDR3 totals 12 residues. The CDR3 sequence: CASSHSRNTIYF. The CDR3, as DNA: TGTGCCAGCAGCCACAGTAGAAACACCATATATTTT. Full variable domain (outside the CDR3, taken from reference TRBV14 and TRBJ1-3): EAGVTQFPSHSVIEKGQTVTLRCDPISGHDNLYWYRRVMGKEIKFLLHFVKESKQDESGMPNNRFLAERTGGTYSTLKVQPAELEDSGVYFCASSHSRNTIYFGEGSWLTVV.

This chain connects TRBV7-8 to TRBJ2-1; D may be TRBD1 (5 bases). CDR1 is SGHVS and CDR2 is FQNEAQ in the germline V gene. Trimming removed 2 bases at V and 6 bases at J, with 11 bases between. This CDR3 has 14 amino acids. The CDR3 coding sequence is TGTGCCAGCAGCTTACTCAGAGACAGCAATGAGCAGTTCTTC. It yields the protein CASSLLRDSNEQFF.

The chain recombines TRBV24-1 with TRBJ2-2; D is unresolved. The CDR3 has 12 amino acids. The germline V gene has CDR1 KGHDR and CDR2 SFDVKD. Trimming pared 4 bases from V and 7 bases from J, leaving 6 bases between. The DNA for the CDR3 is TGTGCCACCAGTGACGTTTTCGGGGAGCTGTTTTTT. Its translation: CATSDVFGELFF.

The chain combines TRBV7-9 with TRBJ2-7; 9 nucleotides agree with TRBD1. The length of the CDR3 is 16 residues. The V gene end was trimmed by 3 bases and the J gene end by 1 base; junction bases not matched to a gene: 7. The germline V gene encodes CDR1 SEHNR and CDR2 FQNEAQ (reference sequence). Written as DNA, the CDR3 is TGTGCCAGCAGCTTCCCTACCGGGACAGGGTCCTACGAGCAGTACTTC. As protein: CASSFPTGTGSYEQYF.

The chain links TRBV6-5 to TRBJ1-5; D remains ambiguous. This CDR3 spans 15 amino acids. The V gene's germline CDR1 is MNHEY and CDR2 SVGAGI. V dropped 3 bases and J dropped 0 bases, with 9 bases sitting between them. The CDR3 region is CASSYTGDSNQPQHF. Here the CDR3 DNA reads TGTGCCAGCAGTTATACCGGAGATAGCAATCAGCCCCAGCATTTT.

The V and J genes are TRBV6-5 and TRBJ1-1, with D unresolved. Looked up from germline, CDR1 is MNHEY and CDR2 is SVGAGI. CDR3 length equals 15 residues. The V gene lost 6 bases and the J gene lost 1 base, with 15 bases spanning the gap. CDR3 amino acids: CASRLLLSGNTEAFF. CDR3 DNA: TGTGCCAGCAGACTTTTACTCTCAGGGAACACTGAAGCTTTCTTT.

The chain carries TRBV6-1 and TRBJ2-5, with 10 bases lining up with TRBD1. Germline V CDR1 and CDR2: MNHNS, SASEGT. J gave up 5 bases and V 3 bases, and 12 bases lay outside the gene matches. The CDR3 extends over 17 amino acids. The CDR3 DNA is TGTGCCAGCAGTGATTTCGGGACAGGGGTTGGTGGGGAGACCCAGTACTTC. Amino acids: CASSDFGTGVGGETQYF.

The rearrangement links TRBV6-5 to TRBJ1-1; D is perhaps TRBD1 (6 bases). Looked up from germline, CDR1 is MNHEY and CDR2 is SVGAGI. There are 15 residues in the CDR3. V was shortened by 2 bases and J by 0 bases, with 10 bases between the two germline ends. The CDR3 DNA follows: TGTGCCAGCAGTTACGGGGGCAGCTTGAACACTGAAGCTTTCTTT. Residues: CASSYGGSLNTEAFF.

The rearrangement links TRBV27 to TRBJ1-2, with D tentatively TRBD1 (5 bases). Germline loops: CDR1 MNHEY, CDR2 SMNVEV (reference sequence). V lost 2 bases to trimming and J lost 8 bases, with 9 bases between them. The CDR3 contains 12 residues. Here the CDR3 reads CASSLDRRGYTF. CDR3 nucleotide sequence: TGTGCCAGCAGTTTAGACAGACGAGGCTACACCTTC.

This chain joins TRBV27 and TRBJ1-5; D not resolved. This CDR3 has 13 residues. V lost 0 bases, J lost 6 bases, and 6 bases lay in between. In germline, CDR1 is MNHEY, CDR2 SMNVEV (reference sequence). CDR3 in DNA: TGTGCCAGCAGTTTATCTGGCCCTCAGCCCCAGCATTTT. It translates to CASSLSGPQPQHF.

This sequence joins TRBV2 and TRBJ2-2; 8 bases map to TRBD2. Germline V gene lookup returns CDR1 SNHLY and CDR2 FYNNEI. This CDR3 has 17 amino acids. V shed 2 bases and J 0 bases; nucleotides not matched to a gene: 5. The CDR3 loop reads CASSETGGPPNTGELFF. CDR3 coding DNA: TGTGCCAGCAGTGAAACGGGAGGGCCCCCGAACACCGGGGAGCTGTTTTTT.

The chain uses TRBV4-2 and TRBJ2-1; 9 bases align to TRBD2. V lost 4 bases to trimming and J lost 4 bases; unmatched junction nucleotides: 26. Germline V lookup: CDR1 LGHNA, CDR2 YNFKEQ. CDR3 length: 22 residues. CDR3 bases: TGTGCCAGCAGCCCTCTAGAGCTAGCGGGAAGGTCCTTCGCTTTTCCTTACAATGAGCAGTTCTTC. Translating it yields CASSPLELAGRSFAFPYNEQFF.

The chain employs TRBV3-1 (or the pseudogene TRBV3-2) and TRBJ2-3; D uncertain. V lost 3 bases and J 4 bases, leaving 14 bases between the germline ends. Looked up from germline, CDR1 is LGHDT and CDR2 is YNNKEL (reference sequence). This CDR3 has 15 residues. The CDR3 DNA reads as TGTGCCAGCAGCCACCCAGAGGCCCGGGCAGATACGCAGTATTTT. Residues: CASSHPEARADTQYF.

This chain links TRBV19 with TRBJ2-5, with TRBD1 identical over 8 bases. CDR3 length: 14 amino acids. The germline V gene has CDR1 LNHDA and CDR2 SQIVND (reference sequence). V dropped 5 bases and J dropped 1; count of bases not matched to a gene: 3. The CDR3 protein is CASSVTGVQETQYF. Here the CDR3 DNA reads TGTGCCAGTAGTGTGACAGGGGTCCAAGAGACCCAGTACTTC.

In its sample, this clone was seen a few times. The V call is TRBV5-4, the J call TRBJ2-7; TRBD2 might be the D (6 bases). Deletions cut 4 bases from V and 4 bases from J, with 12 bases between. This CDR3 region has 13 residues. CDR1 is SGHNT, CDR2 YYREEE, per germline (reference sequence). CDR3 amino acids: CASSRDSGYEQYF. DNA for the CDR3: TGTGCCAGCAGCCGGGACTCTGGTTACGAGCAGTACTTC.

The chain uses TRBV6-4 and TRBJ2-4, with 7 bases lining up with TRBD2. The CDR3 runs 14 residues. Germline CDR1 MRHNA, CDR2 SNTAGT. V shed 7 bases and J 3 bases; nucleotides not matched to a gene: 6. The CDR3 region has the DNA TGTGCCAGCATGGGCGGGAGTGTCAAAAACATTCAGTACTTC. Its translation: CASMGGSVKNIQYF.

The rearrangement uses TRBV29-1 and TRBJ2-5; D is uncertain. The CDR3 spans 13 residues. Looked up from germline, CDR1 is SQVTM and CDR2 is ANQGSEA. V was cut by 4 bases and J by 4 bases, with 13 bases left in between. CDR3 in DNA: TGCAGCGTTGCTAGAGTGCTGCGAGAGACCCAGTACTTC. Translated: CSVARVLRETQYF.

This clone has only one observation. The rearrangement links TRBV27 to TRBJ2-1, with TRBD2 as a possible D gene (5 bases). Trimming took off 1 base at V and 0 bases at J, with 13 bases between the two ends. CDR3 size: 17 residues. Germline assignment: CDR1 MNHEY and CDR2 SMNVEV (reference sequence). The CDR3 spells CASSLYPIAGSYNEQFF. CDR3 bases: TGTGCCAGCAGTTTATACCCCATTGCGGGCTCCTACAATGAGCAGTTCTTC.

The rearrangement joins TRBV30 to TRBJ1-1; 7 positions match TRBD1. This CDR3 is built from 14 residues. V trimming: 3 bases; J trimming: 5 bases; junction bases outside the gene matches: 9. In germline, CDR1 is GTSNPN, CDR2 SVGIG (reference sequence). DNA of the CDR3: TGTGCCTGGAGCAAAGACAGGGTAGGGACTGAAGCTTTCTTT. Translation gives CAWSKDRVGTEAFF.

The chain couples TRBV4-1 to TRBJ1-6; D remains ambiguous. Germline CDR1 is MGHRA and CDR2 is YSYEKL. The ends were cut back, 1 base at V and 2 bases at J, with 9 bases in the middle. The CDR3 runs to 16 residues. The CDR3 region is CASSQGGRAYNSPLHF. The DNA of the CDR3 is TGCGCCAGCAGCCAAGGCGGGAGGGCCTATAATTCACCCCTCCACTTT.

About this clone: At the DNA level, this CDR3 is encoded by other sequences in the same sample as well. This sequence joins TRBV5-1 and TRBJ2-7; 10 bases agree with TRBD2. The CDR3 sequence is 15 residues long. Germline V gives CDR1 SGHRS, CDR2 YFSETQ. J gave up 1 base and V 1 base, and 2 bases lay outside the gene matches. The CDR3: CASSLRTSGSYEQYF. The CDR3 DNA reads TGCGCCAGCAGCTTGAGGACTAGCGGATCCTACGAGCAGTACTTC.